This entry lists 23 T cell receptor beta chains sequenced from one sample in a study of blood T cells in healthy people across ages. With a J-beta primer mix and a sample-barcoded 5' primer, a second PCR ran 7 to 11 cycles. TCRdb called the 5' RACE reads again in MiXCR, with one record for every CDR3 protein. The sample has 1.2 million to 1.5 million distinct CDR3 sequences; approximately 63% are singletons. The sample taken for sequencing was blood. These receptors were taken from a man aged 18 to 29 in good health.

The chain joins TRBV28 to TRBJ2-4, with D perhaps matching TRBD1 (5 bases). The end of the DNA fits TRBJ2-7 better, so the J call may be wrong. The CDR3 has 13 amino acids. From germline, CDR1 is MDHEN and CDR2 SYDVKM. The CDR3 DNA is TGTGCCAGCACCAGCAGGGTCGAGTACGAGCAGTACTTC. Its translation is CASTSRVEYEQYF.

The chain uses TRBV6-2 or TRBV6-3 and TRBJ1-3; D uncertain. This CDR3 is built from 15 residues. The germline V gene has CDR1 MNHEY and CDR2 SVGEGT. With 0 bases removed from V and 0 bases from J, the gap between germline ends came to 6 bases. The CDR3 DNA follows: TGTGCCAGCAGTTACTCCGCAGCCTCTGGAAACACCATATATTTT. Its translation: CASSYSAASGNTIYF.

The rearrangement links TRBV7-2 to TRBJ2-1, with a possible D match to TRBD1 (7 bases). The ends were cut back, 1 base at V and 10 bases at J, with 20 bases in the middle. Germline values: CDR1 SGHTA, CDR2 FQGNSA. The CDR3 has 16 amino acids. In DNA, the CDR3 is TGTGCCAGCAGCTTAGAAGCAGGGGGGCCCGCGGGGGAGCAGTTCTTC. Translation gives CASSLEAGGPAGEQFF.

The genes are TRBV20-1 and TRBJ2-1; the D is unclear. This CDR3 spans 13 amino acids. Per the germline V gene, CDR1 is DFQATT and CDR2 is SNEGSKA (reference sequence). V lost 5 bases to trimming and J lost 4 bases, with 12 bases between them. This CDR3 is CSAPARNYNEQFF. In nucleotides, the CDR3 is TGCAGTGCTCCCGCACGGAATTACAATGAGCAGTTCTTC.

The chain employs TRBV29-1 and TRBJ2-3, with TRBD2 as a possible D gene (6 bases). V shed 3 bases and J shed 0 bases, with 10 bases lying between them. This CDR3 has 14 residues. Germline V gives CDR1 SQVTM, CDR2 ANQGSEA. CDR3 bases: TGCAGCGTTGATGGCGGGATAAGCACAGATACGCAGTATTTT. Its translation: CSVDGGISTDTQYF.

CDR3 bases: TGTGCCAGCAGTTACTCGATCAGCTACTACGAGCAGTACTTC. Its translation is CASSYSISYYEQYF. The chain is built from TRBV6-5 and TRBJ2-7; D is uncertain. CDR1 is MNHEY and CDR2 is SVGAGI in the germline V gene. CDR3 length: 14 residues. V was cut by 0 bases and J by 3 bases, with 9 bases left in between.

The rearrangement joins TRBV14 to TRBJ2-1; TRBD2 matches at 13 bases. Germline values: CDR1 SGHDN, CDR2 FVKESK. Trimming took 3 bases from V and 4 from J; bases not matched to a gene: 6. The CDR3 totals 17 residues. The CDR3: CASSHLLAGGPYNEQFF. As DNA, the CDR3 is TGTGCCAGCAGCCACCTACTAGCGGGAGGGCCTTACAATGAGCAGTTCTTC.

This clonotype was observed a few times. This chain uses TRBV28 with TRBJ2-7, with unresolved D. V lost 7 bases and J 4 bases, leaving 17 bases between the germline ends. Germline CDR1 reads MDHEN; CDR2 reads SYDVKM. CDR3 length equals 14 residues. DNA of the CDR3: TGTGCCAGCATCGGTGGTCAGATCCCTTACGAGCAGTACTTC. Residues: CASIGGQIPYEQYF.

CDR3 amino acids: CASSLVSSGGWETQYF. The CDR3 DNA follows: TGTGCCAGCAGCTTAGTCTCTAGCGGGGGATGGGAGACCCAGTACTTC. The chain employs TRBV11-2 and TRBJ2-4; TRBD2 agrees at 10 bases. The assigned J gene may be wrong: the sequence end matches TRBJ2-5 better. The germline CDR1 and CDR2 sequences are SGHAT and FQNNGV. The CDR3 sequence is 16 residues long.

This clonotype was recorded a few times. The chain couples TRBV5-1 to TRBJ2-1; a weak D match, TRBD2 (6 bases). The CDR3 covers 13 residues. V lost 3 bases to trimming and J lost 7 bases, with 11 bases between them. Germline V gene sequence: CDR1 SGHRS, CDR2 YFSETQ. CDR3 nucleotides: TGCGCCAGCAGCTCGAGTGCGGGGAATGAGCAGTTCTTC. It specifies CASSSSAGNEQFF.

This clonotype was detected a few times. The genes are TRBV25-1 and TRBJ2-7; TRBD2 agrees at 9 bases. The germline gives CDR1 MGHDK, CDR2 SYGVNS. The CDR3 runs to 15 residues. Germline trimming cut 2 bases from V and 4 bases from J; bases unmatched to any gene: 6. The CDR3 protein is CASSELLAGEYEQYF. DNA of the CDR3: TGTGCCAGCAGTGAACTCTTAGCGGGGGAATACGAGCAGTACTTC.

V gene TRBV20-1 combines with J gene TRBJ1-5, with D maybe TRBD1 (5 bases). Germline CDR1 and CDR2: DFQATT and SNEGSKA (reference sequence). V was shortened by 6 bases and J by 3 bases, with 12 bases between the two germline ends. This CDR3 region has 13 residues. CDR3 in amino acids: CSALDSNNQPQHF. CDR3 nucleotide sequence: TGCAGTGCCCTAGACAGCAACAATCAGCCCCAGCATTTT.

This clonotype showed up just a few times. The V and J genes are TRBV12-3 or TRBV12-4 and TRBJ1-5; the D gene is possibly TRBD1 (6 bases). V was trimmed by 3 bases and J by 6 bases, leaving 15 bases between them. This CDR3 spans 15 amino acids. The CDR3 DNA sequence: TGTGCCAGCAGTTTTTGGGGGGGCGGCGGTCAGCCCCAGCATTTT. Translating it yields CASSFWGGGGQPQHF.

DNA for the CDR3: TGTGCCAGCAATTGGGACGGAAAAAAAAACATTCAGTACTTC. Translating gives CASNWDGKKNIQYF. The chain uses TRBV6-2 or TRBV6-3 and TRBJ2-4; D assignment may be TRBD1 or TRBD2 (5 bases each). Deletions cut 7 bases from V and 4 bases from J, with 14 bases between. Germline V gene data show CDR1 as MNHEY and CDR2 as SVGEGT. The CDR3 length is 14 residues.

The chain joins TRBV4-1 to TRBJ2-1; the D gene is possibly TRBD2 (7 bases). This CDR3 spans 13 amino acids. Per germline, CDR1 MGHRA and CDR2 YSYEKL. The CDR3 bases are TGCGCAACCGGTCGGGGGGCCGACAATGAGCAGTTCTTC. Its protein is CATGRGADNEQFF.

This clonotype was seen only once. This sequence joins TRBV5-1 and TRBJ2-1; a possible D gene is TRBD1 (6 bases). The CDR3 runs to 14 residues. V was cut by 2 bases and J by 8 bases, with 14 bases left in between. Germline V gene data show CDR1 as SGHRS and CDR2 as YFSETQ. The CDR3 loop is CASSLGPNRDEQFF. Written as DNA, the CDR3 is TGCGCCAGCAGCTTAGGGCCCAACAGGGATGAGCAGTTCTTC.

The rearrangement links TRBV6-2 or TRBV6-3 to TRBJ2-5; possibly TRBD1 for D (6 bases). This CDR3 spans 15 amino acids. V was clipped by 2 bases and J by 5 bases, with 15 bases between them. Germline V gene lookup returns CDR1 MNHEY and CDR2 SVGEGT. The CDR3 reads CASSYLRGRGETQYF. Written as DNA, the CDR3 is TGTGCCAGCAGTTACCTCCGGGGCAGGGGTGAGACCCAGTACTTC.

The genes are TRBV20-1 and TRBJ2-1; 11 bases line up with TRBD2. The CDR3 sequence is 15 residues long. The junction had 8 bases not matched to a gene; V was cut back by 3 bases and J by 7 bases. Germline values: CDR1 DFQATT, CDR2 SNEGSKA (reference sequence). Written as DNA, the CDR3 is TGCAGTGCTAGGGGAATAGCGGGGGGGTGGAATGAGCAGTTCTTC. It specifies CSARGIAGGWNEQFF.

The chain links TRBV29-1 to TRBJ1-1; 7 bases fit TRBD1. The V segment lost 4 bases and the J segment 2 bases; nucleotides outside the gene matches: 7. The length of the CDR3 is 14 residues. The germline gives CDR1 SQVTM, CDR2 ANQGSEA. As DNA, the CDR3 is TGCAGCGTTGCCGGGACAGAGGGTAACACTGAAGCTTTCTTT. Translating it yields CSVAGTEGNTEAFF.

The V gene is TRBV2, the J gene TRBJ1-5, with D uncertain. CDR1 is SNHLY and CDR2 is FYNNEI in the germline V gene. V lost 3 bases, J lost 3 bases, and 9 bases lay in between. The CDR3 length is 14 residues. The CDR3 loop is CASSEAVSNQPQHF. The CDR3 nucleotides are TGTGCCAGCAGTGAGGCTGTTTCCAATCAGCCCCAGCATTTT.

This clonotype has more than one count but fewer than ten. This chain connects TRBV12-3 or TRBV12-4 to TRBJ2-3; TRBD2 aligns across 10 bases. CDR3 length: 16 residues. J was trimmed by 1 base and V by 5 bases; bases with no gene match: 6. CDR3 region: CASSVSGTSGTDTQYF. DNA for the CDR3: TGTGCCAGCAGTGTTTCCGGGACTAGCGGCACAGATACGCAGTATTTT.

The rearrangement uses TRBV5-1 and TRBJ2-1, with unresolved D. Trimming removed 0 bases at V and 8 bases at J, with 6 bases between. Germline V gene sequence: CDR1 SGHRS, CDR2 YFSETQ. The CDR3 totals 12 residues. CDR3 region: CASSLANDEQFF. The CDR3 DNA sequence: TGCGCCAGCAGCTTGGCAAATGATGAGCAGTTCTTC.

This sequence joins TRBV20-1 and TRBJ2-5; D is unresolved. Germline CDR1 and CDR2: DFQATT and SNEGSKA (reference sequence). The CDR3 covers 13 residues. Trimming removed 1 base from V and 11 bases from J, with 17 bases in between. The chain's CDR3 is CSARVVEDRKQYF. In nucleotides, the CDR3 is TGCAGTGCTAGAGTTGTCGAGGACCGCAAGCAGTACTTC.